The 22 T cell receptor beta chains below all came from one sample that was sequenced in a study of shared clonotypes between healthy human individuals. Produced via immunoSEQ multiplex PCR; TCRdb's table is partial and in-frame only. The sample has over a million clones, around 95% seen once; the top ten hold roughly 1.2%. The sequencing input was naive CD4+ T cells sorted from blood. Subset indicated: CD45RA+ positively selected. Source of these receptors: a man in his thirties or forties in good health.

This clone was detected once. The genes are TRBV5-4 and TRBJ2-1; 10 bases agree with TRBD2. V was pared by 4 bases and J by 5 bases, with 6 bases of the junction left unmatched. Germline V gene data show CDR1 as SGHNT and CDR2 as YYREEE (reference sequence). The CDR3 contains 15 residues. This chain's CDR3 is CASSPGLAAHNEQFF. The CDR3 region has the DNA TGTGCCAGCAGCCCAGGACTAGCGGCCCACAATGAGCAGTTCTTC.

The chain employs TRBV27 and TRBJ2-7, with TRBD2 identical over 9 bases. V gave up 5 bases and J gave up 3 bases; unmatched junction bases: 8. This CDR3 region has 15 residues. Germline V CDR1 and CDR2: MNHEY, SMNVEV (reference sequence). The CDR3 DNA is TGTGCCAGCAGTCGCGTAGCGGGAGAGGGCTACGAGCAGTACTTC. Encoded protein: CASSRVAGEGYEQYF.

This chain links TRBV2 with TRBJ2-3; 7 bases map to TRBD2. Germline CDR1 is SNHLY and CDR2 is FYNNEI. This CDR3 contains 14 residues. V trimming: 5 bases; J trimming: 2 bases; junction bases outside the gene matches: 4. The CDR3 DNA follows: TGTGCCAGCAGTCCGGGACTATTCACAGATACGCAGTATTTT. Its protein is CASSPGLFTDTQYF.

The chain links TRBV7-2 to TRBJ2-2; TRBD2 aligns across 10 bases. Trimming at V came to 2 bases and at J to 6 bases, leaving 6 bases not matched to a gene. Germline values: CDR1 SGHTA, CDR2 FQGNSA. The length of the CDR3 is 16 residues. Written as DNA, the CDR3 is TGTGCCAGCAGCTTAAACCCAGCGGGAGGGCCCGGGGAGCTGTTTTTT. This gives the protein CASSLNPAGGPGELFF.

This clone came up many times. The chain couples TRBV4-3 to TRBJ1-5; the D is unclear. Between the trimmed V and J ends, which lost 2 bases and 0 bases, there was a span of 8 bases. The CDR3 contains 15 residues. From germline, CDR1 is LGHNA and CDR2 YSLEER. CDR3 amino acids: CASSQTLDSNQPQHF. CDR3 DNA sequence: TGCGCCAGCAGCCAAACTTTAGATAGCAATCAGCCCCAGCATTTT.

Written as DNA, the CDR3 is TGTGCCAGGGGACAGGGGGCTGGAGAGACCCAGTACTTC. It translates to CARGQGAGETQYF. This chain uses TRBV2 with TRBJ2-5, with 12 bases lining up with TRBD1. Germline CDR1 is SNHLY and CDR2 is FYNNEI. J lost 4 bases, V lost 9 bases, and 3 bases had no gene match. The CDR3 spans 13 residues.

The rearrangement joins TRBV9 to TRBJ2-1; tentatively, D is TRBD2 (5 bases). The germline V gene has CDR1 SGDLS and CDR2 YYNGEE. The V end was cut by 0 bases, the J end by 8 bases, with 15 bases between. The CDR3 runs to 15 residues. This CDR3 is CASSVDIRGPDEQFF. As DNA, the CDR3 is TGTGCCAGCAGCGTAGATATCCGGGGTCCGGATGAGCAGTTCTTC.

CDR3: CASSLAGLAGVAFF. In DNA, the CDR3 is TGTGCCAGCAGCTTGGCCGGACTAGCGGGAGTTGCGTTCTTC. The J gene is TRBJ2-1, the V gene TRBV5-4, with 13 bases fitting TRBD2. This CDR3 region has 14 residues. Looked up from germline, CDR1 is SGHNT and CDR2 is YYREEE (reference sequence). Trimming cost V 0 bases and J 15 bases; bases outside gene matches: 6. The full variable domain, its missing parts supplied by reference TRBV5-4 and TRBJ2-1, is ETGVTQSPTHLIKTRGQQVTLRCSSQSGHNTVSWYQQALGQGPQFIFQYYREEENGRGNFPPRFSGLQFPNYSSELNVNALELDDSALYLCASSLAGLAGVAFFGPGTRLTVL.

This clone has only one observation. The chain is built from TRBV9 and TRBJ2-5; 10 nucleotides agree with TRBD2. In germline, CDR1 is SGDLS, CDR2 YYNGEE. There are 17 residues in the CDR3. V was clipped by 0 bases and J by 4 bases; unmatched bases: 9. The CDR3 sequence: CASSVDPLAGVVETQYF. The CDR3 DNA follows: TGTGCCAGCAGCGTAGATCCCCTAGCGGGAGTGGTAGAGACCCAGTACTTC.

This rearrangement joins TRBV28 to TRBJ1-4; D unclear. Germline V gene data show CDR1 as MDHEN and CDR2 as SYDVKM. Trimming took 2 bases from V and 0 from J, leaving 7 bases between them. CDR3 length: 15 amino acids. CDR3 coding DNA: TGTGCCAGCAGTTTAACAGCATCAACTAATGAAAAACTGTTTTTT. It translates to CASSLTASTNEKLFF.

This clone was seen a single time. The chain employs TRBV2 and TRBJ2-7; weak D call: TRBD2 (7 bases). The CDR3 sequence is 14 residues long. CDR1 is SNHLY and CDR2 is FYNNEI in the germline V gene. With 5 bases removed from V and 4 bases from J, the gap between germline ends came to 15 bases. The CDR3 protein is CASSTGGGGYEQYF. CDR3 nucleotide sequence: TGTGCCAGCAGTACCGGAGGGGGGGGATACGAGCAGTACTTC.

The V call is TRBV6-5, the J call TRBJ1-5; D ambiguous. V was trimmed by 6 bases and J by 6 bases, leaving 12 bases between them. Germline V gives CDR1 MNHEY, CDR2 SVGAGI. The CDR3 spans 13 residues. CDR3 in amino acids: CASRGSRGQPQHF. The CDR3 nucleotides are TGTGCCAGCAGGGGGAGTCGGGGTCAGCCCCAGCATTTT.

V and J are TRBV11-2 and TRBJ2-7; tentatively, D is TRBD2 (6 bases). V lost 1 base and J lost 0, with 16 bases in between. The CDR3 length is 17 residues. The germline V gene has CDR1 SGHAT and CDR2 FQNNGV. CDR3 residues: CASSLVRGGASSYEQYF. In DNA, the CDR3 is TGTGCCAGCAGCTTAGTCCGGGGCGGGGCAAGCTCCTACGAGCAGTACTTC. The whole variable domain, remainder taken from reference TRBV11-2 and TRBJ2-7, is EAGVAQSPRYKIIEKRQSVAFWCNPISGHATLYWYQQILGQGPKLLIQFQNNGVVDDSQLPKDRFSAERLKGVDSTLKIQPAKLEDSAVYLCASSLVRGGASSYEQYFGPGTRLTVT.

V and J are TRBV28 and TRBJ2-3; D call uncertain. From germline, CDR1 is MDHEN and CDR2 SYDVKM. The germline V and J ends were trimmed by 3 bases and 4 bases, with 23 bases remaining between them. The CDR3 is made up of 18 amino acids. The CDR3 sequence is CASSLWAQGWAFADTQYF. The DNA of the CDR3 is TGTGCCAGCAGTTTGTGGGCCCAAGGGTGGGCTTTCGCAGATACGCAGTATTTT.

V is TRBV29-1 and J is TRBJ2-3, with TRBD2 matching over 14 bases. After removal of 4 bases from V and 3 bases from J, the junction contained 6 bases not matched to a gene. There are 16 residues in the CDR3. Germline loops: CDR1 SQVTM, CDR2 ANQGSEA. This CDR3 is CSVAGTSGRRTDTQYF. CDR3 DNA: TGCAGCGTTGCGGGGACTAGCGGGAGACGGACAGATACGCAGTATTTT.

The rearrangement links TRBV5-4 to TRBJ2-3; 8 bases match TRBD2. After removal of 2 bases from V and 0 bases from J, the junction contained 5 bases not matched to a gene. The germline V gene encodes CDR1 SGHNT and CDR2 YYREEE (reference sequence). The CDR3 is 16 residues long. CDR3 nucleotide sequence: TGTGCCAGCAGCTTTGCGGGAGGTACTAGCACAGATACGCAGTATTTT. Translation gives CASSFAGGTSTDTQYF.

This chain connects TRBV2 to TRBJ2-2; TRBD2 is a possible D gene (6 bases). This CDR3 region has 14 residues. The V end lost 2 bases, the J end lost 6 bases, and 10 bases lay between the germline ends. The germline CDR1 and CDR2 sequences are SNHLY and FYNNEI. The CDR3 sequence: CASSERDFAGELFF. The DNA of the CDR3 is TGTGCCAGCAGTGAACGGGACTTCGCCGGGGAGCTGTTTTTT.

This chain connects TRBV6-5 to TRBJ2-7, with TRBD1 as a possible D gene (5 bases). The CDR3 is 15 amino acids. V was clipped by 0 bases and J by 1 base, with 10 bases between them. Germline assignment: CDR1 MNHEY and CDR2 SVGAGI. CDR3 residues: CASSYSRRASYEQYF. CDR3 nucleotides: TGTGCCAGCAGTTACTCGCGCAGGGCTTCCTACGAGCAGTACTTC.

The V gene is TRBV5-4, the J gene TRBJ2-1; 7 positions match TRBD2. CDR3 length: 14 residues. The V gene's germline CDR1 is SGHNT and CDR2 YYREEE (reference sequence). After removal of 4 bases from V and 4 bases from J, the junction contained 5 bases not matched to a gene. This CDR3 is CASSPRERYNEQFF. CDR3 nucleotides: TGTGCCAGCAGCCCGCGGGAGAGGTACAATGAGCAGTTCTTC.

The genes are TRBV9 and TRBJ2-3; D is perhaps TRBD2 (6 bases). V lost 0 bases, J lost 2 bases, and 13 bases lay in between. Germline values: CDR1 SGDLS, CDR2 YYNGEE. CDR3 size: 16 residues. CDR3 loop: CASSVDGGFVTDTQYF. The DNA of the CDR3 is TGTGCCAGCAGCGTAGATGGGGGGTTTGTCACAGATACGCAGTATTTT.

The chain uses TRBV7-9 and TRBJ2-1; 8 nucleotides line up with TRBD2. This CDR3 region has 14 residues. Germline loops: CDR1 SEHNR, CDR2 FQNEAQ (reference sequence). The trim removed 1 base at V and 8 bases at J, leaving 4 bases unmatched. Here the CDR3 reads CASSLVWTSHEQFF. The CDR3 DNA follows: TGTGCCAGCAGCTTAGTTTGGACTAGCCATGAGCAGTTCTTC.

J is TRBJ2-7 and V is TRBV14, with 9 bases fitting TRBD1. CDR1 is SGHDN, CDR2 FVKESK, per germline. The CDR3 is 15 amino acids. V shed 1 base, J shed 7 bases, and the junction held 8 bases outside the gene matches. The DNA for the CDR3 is TGTGCCAGCAGCCAAGTGACAGGGGGGGTTGGTGAGCAGTACTTC. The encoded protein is CASSQVTGGVGEQYF.